The rows below give T cell receptor beta chains drawn from one sample of a study of cytomegalovirus exposure and HLA in healthy donors. TCRdb's copy holds only in-frame clones and misses some; the assay was immunoSEQ multiplex PCR. The sample has tens of thousands of clones, around 94% seen once. The sample consisted of PBMCs. The receptor set was obtained from a man aged 18 to 29 in good health and CMV-seropositive. Both conserved end residues are part of each CDR3. The D gene is left open where the match is weak. Some rows mark clone size as missing; the rest say once, few, many or name a class of expanded clone.

J gene	clone size	V gene	D gene	CDR3 protein
TRBJ1-5	.	TRBV28	TRBD1	CASSSTGSNQPQHF
TRBJ1-5	once	TRBV30	.	CAWADRSNQPQHF
TRBJ2-3	once	TRBV11-1	TRBD1	CASSVRGLGTDTQYF
TRBJ2-3	once	TRBV9	.	CASSEGHLTDTQYF
TRBJ2-7	.	TRBV28	.	CASSLSEGDPYF
TRBJ2-2	.	TRBV7-2	.	CASSSAAALDWTGELFF
TRBJ2-1	.	TRBV28	TRBD1	CASSPGGSYNEQFF
TRBJ2-3	.	TRBV2	TRBD1	CASNSQGTDTQYF
TRBJ2-1	.	TRBV18	TRBD1	CASSPKDRGLYNEQFF
TRBJ2-1	.	TRBV11-2	TRBD2	CASSLAGGPWNEQFF
TRBJ1-5	.	TRBV28	.	CASSLGGQPQHF
TRBJ2-3	.	TRBV7-8	.	CASSLVGSGSTDTQYF
TRBJ2-7	.	TRBV19	TRBD1	CASNEGTGYSEQYF